This T cell receptor beta chain derives from a study of lung T cells in sarcoidosis with Löfgren's syndrome. Looking at the study overall: Löfgren's syndrome patients were the main repertoire analysis focus.

By share, this clonotype counts as medium-sized (0.01 to 0.1%). Its antigen is still unknown. Study results and limitations: These T cells were suggested, not shown, to recognize a putative antigen. Shared TRAV12-1 and TRBV2 CDR3 motifs across Löfgren's syndrome patients reportedly suggested public CD4+ TCRs.

Each CDR3 protein gets one entry after TCRdb re-called the reads with MiXCR. The sample yields under 20,000 distinct CDR3 sequences, around 20% seen once. V was trimmed by 2 bases and J by 3 bases, leaving 13 bases between them. The V gene's germline CDR1 is MNHEY and CDR2 SMNVEV (reference sequence). This CDR3 is 15 amino acids long. The TCR sequence derives from a human donor with sarcoidosis (Löfgren's syndrome or another form), or a control subject (not recorded which). The chain is built from TRBV27 and TRBJ1-2; D not resolved. The material sequenced was CD4+ T cells from bronchoalveolar lavage. The CDR3: CASSLRGREDYGYTF. The DNA for the CDR3 is TGTGCCAGCAGTTTACGAGGGAGAGAGGACTATGGCTACACCTTC.